This paragraph covers one T cell receptor beta chain sequence. Its cognate antigen is unknown. These data originate in a study of cytomegalovirus exposure and HLA in healthy donors. Broader study findings: Cytomegalovirus association was listed for 170 or so TCR beta chains. Immune exposure was documented only through CMV serostatus.

The PCR contained 60 Vbeta and 13 Jbeta primers. Sequencing used immunoSEQ multiplex PCR; TCRdb keeps in-frame clones, though not all of them. The table lists around 150,000 clones, over 60% of them singletons. The CDR3 totals 13 residues. Germline V gene lookup returns CDR1 SGHDT and CDR2 YYEEEE. The V gene lost 0 bases and the J gene lost 7 bases, with 10 bases spanning the gap. This chain links TRBV5-6 with TRBJ1-1, with D unclear. What was sequenced was PBMCs. This TCR was recovered from a man aged 40-49 years in good health and CMV-seronegative. CDR3 DNA: TGTGCCAGCAGCTTGGGGGGAGGAGTTGAAGCTTTCTTT. This gives the protein CASSLGGGVEAFF.